This record covers a single T cell receptor (beta chain). Antigen specificity is unknown. TCRdb re-called the 5' RACE reads and shows each CDR3 protein once, DNA omitted. The table for this sample gives about 170,000 distinct CDR3 sequences. The entry originates in a study of T cells expressing NK-cell markers. Study-level background: The TCR beta repertoires were obtained from sorted CD3+CD56+NKG2C+, CD3+CD56+NKG2C- and CD3+CD56-NKG2C+ T cells.

The germline gives CDR1 MNHNS, CDR2 SASEGT. This CDR3 has 16 amino acids. Overall study findings and caveats: A few donors likewise had their CD3+CD56-NKG2C+ fraction led by these clonotypes. In roughly six donors, dominant NKG2C+ clonotypes were roughly 1.0-7.0% of CD8+ T cells.

The sequence derives from a man aged 18-70 years in good health. Sequenced: blood T cells: a sorted CD56 or NKG2C T cell subset, CD4+ or CD8+ T cells, or bulk PBMC T cells (not recorded which). This chain joins TRBV6-1 and TRBJ1-5; TCRdb's D gene call, TRBD1, goes unchecked for lack of DNA. The chain's CDR3 is CASSDGGGSGNQPQHF.